What follows are 31 T cell receptor beta chains derived from one specimen sequenced in a study of regulatory T cells in long-lasting Graves disease. Described time point: persistent/refractory GD, antithyroid drugs over 5 years with positive TRAb. RNA isolated from PBMCs was used to make the TCR library. The TCR beta library used iRepertoire HTBI primers with Arm-PCR amplification of CDR3. A single record per CDR3 protein comes from TCRdb applying MiXCR to the multiplex PCR reads. This sample has roughly 450,000 distinct CDR3 sequences, with about 20% found just once. The sequences come from peripheral blood mononuclear cells (PBMCs), collected when the disease was refractory, from a patient treated with antithyroid drugs. Receptors were obtained from a female donor with Graves disease.

A few counts support this clonotype. The rearrangement links TRBV7-9 to TRBJ2-7, with D possibly TRBD1 on 5 matching bases. V shed 5 bases and J shed 6 bases, with 11 bases lying between them. This CDR3 region has 12 residues. Germline CDR1 reads SEHNR; CDR2 reads FQNEAQ (reference sequence). This chain's CDR3 is CASSPDNREQYF. CDR3 bases: TGTGCCAGCAGCCCGGACAATCGCGAGCAGTACTTC.

The table lists this clonotype with many counts. The chain joins TRBV28 to TRBJ1-6; no firm D call. With 5 bases removed from V and 7 bases from J, the gap between germline ends came to 15 bases. Germline CDR1 is MDHEN and CDR2 is SYDVKM. The CDR3 contains 15 residues. The CDR3 spells CASSPHSMGNSPLHF. In nucleotides, the CDR3 is TGTGCCAGCAGTCCCCACAGCATGGGCAATTCACCCCTCCACTTT.

The chain carries TRBV18 and TRBJ2-1; 7 bases agree with TRBD2. The V segment lost 1 base and the J segment 5 bases; nucleotides outside the gene matches: 8. This CDR3 is 16 amino acids long. Germline CDR1 reads KGHSH; CDR2 reads LQKENI. This CDR3 reads CASSPRKRERNNEQFF. The DNA of the CDR3 is TGTGCCAGCTCACCACGTAAGCGGGAACGGAACAATGAGCAGTTCTTC.

CDR3 protein: CSAPGSSPSGGSRGRETQYF. The CDR3 DNA sequence: TGCAGTGCTCCCGGTTCGAGTCCGAGTGGCGGGAGTAGGGGGAGAGAGACCCAGTACTTC. The chain uses TRBV20-1 and TRBJ2-5, with a tentative D call TRBD2 (7 bases). CDR1 and CDR2 (germline): DFQATT, SNEGSKA (reference sequence). Trimming removed 5 bases from V and 4 bases from J, with 35 bases in between. The CDR3 runs 20 residues.

The sample holds a few counts of this clonotype. The V gene is TRBV20-1, the J gene TRBJ1-2; D gene ambiguous. The CDR3 extends over 15 amino acids. Germline CDR1 reads DFQATT; CDR2 reads SNEGSKA (reference sequence). V was cut by 5 bases and J by 7 bases, with 23 bases left in between. The CDR3 loop reads CSAGRLLGGVAGYTF. CDR3 in DNA: TGCAGTGCTGGGCGGTTGTTGGGTGGAGTCGCTGGCTACACCTTC.

This clonotype has more than one count but fewer than ten. The chain links TRBV20-1 to TRBJ1-5; 7 positions match TRBD1. Germline CDR1 reads DFQATT; CDR2 reads SNEGSKA (reference sequence). CDR3 length: 10 amino acids. CDR3 residues: CRAGGEPQHF. CDR3 coding DNA: TGCAGGGCAGGGGGAGAGCCCCAGCATTTT.

In its sample, this clonotype was seen once. This chain uses TRBV28 with TRBJ2-3, with 12 nucleotides matching TRBD2. V gave up 6 bases and J gave up 0 bases; unmatched junction bases: 7. CDR1 is MDHEN, CDR2 SYDVKM, per germline. The CDR3 totals 17 residues. CDR3 nucleotides: TGTGCCAGCAGCCTCACCGGACTAGCGGGAAGCACAGATACGCAGTATTTT. Its translation: CASSLTGLAGSTDTQYF.

A few counts support this clonotype. This chain links TRBV6-2 or TRBV6-3 with TRBJ2-7; no clear D gene. Trimming shortened V by 5 bases and J by 2 bases, and 16 bases separated the two germline ends. The CDR3 is 15 residues long. Germline V lookup: CDR1 MNHEY, CDR2 SVGEGT. In DNA form, the CDR3 reads TGTGCCAGCAGTGAGACCAAGACACGACCCTACGAGCAGTACTTC. Protein product: CASSETKTRPYEQYF.

This clonotype has only a few counts. The chain joins TRBV29-1 to TRBJ1-1; maybe TRBD1 (5 bases). Germline V gene data show CDR1 as SQVTM and CDR2 as ANQGSEA. There are 12 residues in the CDR3. Trimming took off 5 bases at V and 1 base at J, with 8 bases between the two ends. CDR3 sequence reads: CSVTTENTEAFF. CDR3 bases: TGCAGCGTTACGACAGAGAACACTGAAGCTTTCTTT.

DNA of the CDR3: TGTGCCAGCAGCTCCACCAAGGAGGCAGGGCCATTCTCTGGGGCCAACGTCCTGACTTTC. Residues: CASSSTKEAGPFSGANVLTF. The rearrangement uses TRBV7-9 and TRBJ2-6; either TRBD1 or TRBD2 may fit D (5 bases each). This CDR3 is built from 20 residues. The V end was cut by 4 bases, the J end by 0 bases, with 22 bases between. Per the germline V gene, CDR1 is SEHNR and CDR2 is FQNEAQ (reference sequence).

This clonotype came up many times. The chain joins TRBV6-1 to TRBJ2-7; D is possibly TRBD1 (6 bases). Trimming shortened V by 6 bases and J by 0 bases, and 12 bases separated the two germline ends. Germline V gene data show CDR1 as MNHNS and CDR2 as SASEGT. There are 14 residues in the CDR3. The chain's CDR3 is CASRSRDTSYEQYF. The CDR3 nucleotides read TGTGCCAGCAGGAGCCGGGACACCTCCTACGAGCAGTACTTC.

The table lists this clonotype with many counts. This rearrangement joins TRBV2 to TRBJ2-7; a possible D gene is TRBD2 (6 bases). V was trimmed by 4 bases and J by 4 bases, leaving 11 bases between them. The length of the CDR3 is 13 residues. The germline V gene has CDR1 SNHLY and CDR2 FYNNEI. CDR3: CASSAPGDYEQYF. Written as DNA, the CDR3 is TGTGCCAGCAGTGCTCCGGGAGATTACGAGCAGTACTTC. Full variable domain (remainder filled in from reference TRBV2 and TRBJ2-7): EPEVTQTPSHQVTQMGQEVILRCVPISNHLYFYWYRQILGQKVEFLVSFYNNEISEKSEIFDDQFSVERPDGSNFTLKIRSTKLEDSAMYFCASSAPGDYEQYFGPGTRLTVT.

CDR3 in DNA: TGCAGTGCTCGAAACGAGGGACCTCCCTACGAGCAGTACTTC. It specifies CSARNEGPPYEQYF. V and J are TRBV20-1 and TRBJ2-7; possibly TRBD1 or TRBD2 for D (5 bases each). The V gene lost 5 bases and the J gene lost 2 bases, with 16 bases spanning the gap. The CDR3 length is 14 residues. Germline-derived CDR1 and CDR2 are DFQATT and SNEGSKA (reference sequence).

This clonotype was observed a handful of times. A read error is possible here, since a much larger clone lies one base away. This chain links TRBV2 with TRBJ1-2, with D possibly matching TRBD1 (6 bases). This CDR3 has 14 amino acids. The germline V and J ends were trimmed by 3 bases and 10 bases, with 18 bases remaining between them. Germline V gene lookup returns CDR1 SNHLY and CDR2 FYNNEI. The CDR3 DNA follows: TGTGCCAGCAGTGAGGTGGCGAACAGGGATGACTACACCTTC. Encoded protein: CASSEVANRDDYTF.

In regard to this clonotype: A single base separates this from a much larger clone, so it may be a read error. The chain joins TRBV27 to TRBJ2-7; the D gene is possibly TRBD1 (6 bases). Germline loops: CDR1 MNHEY, CDR2 SMNVEV (reference sequence). The CDR3 has 18 amino acids. V was clipped by 7 bases and J by 4 bases, with 29 bases between them. In DNA form, the CDR3 reads TGTGCCAGCAACCCTCTAGGACAGACCGAGACTACAAGATACGAGCAGTACTTC. Translated, it gives CASNPLGQTETTRYEQYF.

This clonotype was seen only a few times. The chain is built from TRBV2 and TRBJ1-5; D is perhaps TRBD1 (6 bases). The CDR3 is 15 amino acids. In germline, CDR1 is SNHLY, CDR2 FYNNEI. V shed 6 bases and J shed 3 bases, with 15 bases lying between them. The CDR3 nucleotides read TGTGCCAGCAGCGCGGGGGCCCTAGTCAATCAGCCCCAGCATTTT. This gives the protein CASSAGALVNQPQHF.

This clonotype has only a few counts. The V and J genes are TRBV19 and TRBJ1-5; D may be TRBD1 (5 bases). The CDR3 contains 14 residues. Trimming pared 5 bases from V and 7 bases from J, leaving 15 bases between. Germline lookup yields CDR1 LNHDA and CDR2 SQIVND (reference sequence). CDR3 nucleotide sequence: TGTGCCAGTAGTCGTGTAGGGGAAGGCCAGCCCCAGCATTTT. Encoded protein: CASSRVGEGQPQHF.

This clonotype was counted many times. The V call is TRBV28, the J call TRBJ1-2, with 8 bases aligning to TRBD1. CDR1 and CDR2 (germline): MDHEN, SYDVKM. CDR3 length equals 14 residues. V trimming: 6 bases; J trimming: 6 bases; junction bases outside the gene matches: 9. CDR3 DNA sequence: TGTGCCAGCAGGCCGACAGGGGAGACCCATGGCTACACCTTC. The encoded protein is CASRPTGETHGYTF.

This clonotype was detected many times. The chain carries TRBV29-1 and TRBJ1-1, with a possible D match to TRBD1 (6 bases). The CDR3 runs 14 residues. CDR1 and CDR2 (germline): SQVTM, ANQGSEA. The V end was cut by 1 base, the J end by 3 bases, with 12 bases between. In nucleotides, the CDR3 is TGCAGCGTTGAAGCGGGGGGCCTGGACACTGAAGCTTTCTTT. Protein product: CSVEAGGLDTEAFF.

At least ten counts were recorded for this clonotype. The chain recombines TRBV28 with TRBJ2-7; 13 bases line up with TRBD2. The CDR3 has 16 residues. With V trimmed by 5 bases and J by 5 bases, 9 bases remained unmatched. Germline assignment: CDR1 MDHEN and CDR2 SYDVKM. CDR3 protein: CASSPPPLAGGHEQYF. CDR3 DNA: TGTGCCAGCAGTCCCCCCCCACTAGCGGGAGGGCACGAGCAGTACTTC.

The chain couples TRBV2 to TRBJ2-1; 12 positions match TRBD2. The germline gives CDR1 SNHLY, CDR2 FYNNEI. The CDR3 is made up of 16 amino acids. Losses at the gene ends were 8 bases for V and 8 bases for J; bases not matched to a gene: 13. The CDR3 sequence is CASAKLGLAGGHEQFF. CDR3 coding DNA: TGTGCCAGCGCCAAATTGGGACTAGCGGGTGGGCATGAGCAGTTCTTC.

The chain recombines TRBV2 with TRBJ2-3, with D perhaps TRBD1 or TRBD2 (6 bases each). The length of the CDR3 is 14 residues. Germline CDR1 and CDR2: SNHLY and FYNNEI. Trimming took 6 bases from V and 2 from J, leaving 12 bases between them. CDR3: CASREGGPTDTQYF. In nucleotides, the CDR3 is TGTGCCAGCAGGGAGGGGGGCCCCACAGATACGCAGTATTTT.

This clonotype was seen at least ten times. The chain joins TRBV13 to TRBJ2-5; weak D call: TRBD1 (6 bases). The germline CDR1 and CDR2 sequences are PRHDT and FYEKMQ (reference sequence). The CDR3 covers 13 residues. V lost 7 bases and J lost 2, with 11 bases in between. The CDR3 sequence is CASNQGQQETQYF. The DNA for the CDR3 is TGTGCCAGCAACCAGGGGCAGCAAGAGACCCAGTACTTC.

This sequence joins TRBV7-8 and TRBJ1-5; the D is unclear. The CDR3 runs 17 residues. Germline V lookup: CDR1 SGHVS, CDR2 FQNEAQ. Trimming shortened V by 3 bases and J by 2 bases, and 17 bases separated the two germline ends. CDR3 in amino acids: CASSLTSTIGGNQPQHF. The CDR3 bases are TGTGCCAGCAGCTTGACTTCTACAATAGGTGGCAATCAGCCCCAGCATTTT.

This clonotype has just a few counts. V usage is TRBV6-1 and J usage is TRBJ1-2; no reliable D call. The germline CDR1 and CDR2 sequences are MNHNS and SASEGT. Trimming left V 6 bases short and J 5 bases short, with 13 bases between. The CDR3 contains 13 residues. The CDR3 nucleotides are TGTGCCAGCAGCCGCCGCGAGTTGTATGGCTACACCTTC. This sequence encodes CASSRRELYGYTF.

The rearrangement joins TRBV19 to TRBJ1-2; 8 bases are a match to TRBD1. Germline V CDR1 and CDR2: LNHDA, SQIVND (reference sequence). The V gene end was trimmed by 5 bases and the J gene end by 7 bases; junction bases not matched to a gene: 12. This CDR3 contains 15 residues. This CDR3 is CASSAGTGGVGGYTF. The CDR3 nucleotides are TGTGCCAGTAGTGCCGGGACAGGAGGGGTTGGTGGCTACACCTTC.

This clonotype was counted a few times. This sequence joins TRBV7-2 and TRBJ1-3; D unresolved. Germline V CDR1 and CDR2: SGHTA, FQGNSA. CDR3 length: 14 residues. Trimming stripped 5 bases from V and 2 bases from J, with 10 bases between. CDR3 sequence: CASSPHNTGNTIYF. For the CDR3, the DNA is TGTGCCAGCAGCCCTCATAATACTGGAAACACCATATATTTT.

There are a few counts of this clonotype. The V and J genes are TRBV20-1 and TRBJ2-7; no clear D gene. Germline lookup yields CDR1 DFQATT and CDR2 SNEGSKA (reference sequence). CDR3 length: 11 amino acids. Trimming stripped 6 bases from V and 2 bases from J, with 8 bases between. The CDR3 coding sequence is TGCAGTGCGTGGCTAGCCTACGAGCAGTACTTC. Translated: CSAWLAYEQYF.

This clonotype has only a few counts. The rearrangement links TRBV12-3 or TRBV12-4 to TRBJ2-2; D not certain. V was trimmed by 3 bases and J by 7 bases, leaving 6 bases between them. The CDR3 sequence is 12 residues long. The CDR3 region has the DNA TGTGCCAGCAGTTTTCAGCACGGGGAGCTGTTTTTT. As protein: CASSFQHGELFF.

Ten or more counts support this clonotype. The chain is built from TRBV2 and TRBJ2-2; D gene unclear. In germline, CDR1 is SNHLY, CDR2 FYNNEI. Deletions cut 0 bases from V and 2 bases from J, with 7 bases between. The CDR3 sequence is 15 residues long. The CDR3 DNA reads as TGTGCCAGCAGTGAAGCAGGCTTTAACACCGGGGAGCTGTTTTTT. Translation gives CASSEAGFNTGELFF.

This clonotype occurred many times. The chain employs TRBV28 and TRBJ1-1; D remains unclear. The CDR3 consists of 15 residues. Germline V gives CDR1 MDHEN, CDR2 SYDVKM. The V gene lost 2 bases and the J gene lost 0 bases, with 10 bases spanning the gap. The chain's CDR3 is CASSLLQRLNTEAFF. As DNA, the CDR3 is TGTGCCAGCAGTTTACTACAGAGACTGAACACTGAAGCTTTCTTT.